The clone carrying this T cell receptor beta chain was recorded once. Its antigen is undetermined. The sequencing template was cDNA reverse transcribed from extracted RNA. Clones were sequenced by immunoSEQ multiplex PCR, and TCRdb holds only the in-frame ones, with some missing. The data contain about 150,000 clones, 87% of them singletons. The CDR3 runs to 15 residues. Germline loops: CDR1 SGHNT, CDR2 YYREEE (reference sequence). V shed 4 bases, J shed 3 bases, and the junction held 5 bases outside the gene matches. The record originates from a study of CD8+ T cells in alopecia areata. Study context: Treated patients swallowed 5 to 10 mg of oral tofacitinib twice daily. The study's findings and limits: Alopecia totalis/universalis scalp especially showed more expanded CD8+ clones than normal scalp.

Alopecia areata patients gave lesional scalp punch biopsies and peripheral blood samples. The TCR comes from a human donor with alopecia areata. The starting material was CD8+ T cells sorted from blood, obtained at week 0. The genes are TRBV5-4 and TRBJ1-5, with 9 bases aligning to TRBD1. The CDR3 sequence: CASSPGTGSNQPQHF. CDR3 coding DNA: TGTGCCAGCAGCCCCGGGACAGGGTCCAATCAGCCCCAGCATTTT.